The rows below give T cell receptor beta chains drawn from one sample of a study of T cells in localized non-small cell lung cancer. Produced via immunoSEQ multiplex PCR; TCRdb's table is partial and in-frame only. Of around 83,000 clones detected, roughly 75% appear once; the ten largest clones hold roughly 21%. The source material was PBMCs, sampled before any cancer treatment. The receptors were gathered from a man aged 35-75 years with stage II squamous cell lung carcinoma. The CDR3 runs from the conserved cysteine through the conserved F or W. A D gene is named only where the DNA matches it firmly. Not every row has a clone size; where given, it reads once, few, many or a size class.

j_gene | d_gene | abundance | v_gene | CDR3nt | CDR3aa
TRBJ1-6 | . | . | TRBV30 | TGTGCCTGGAGGGCTAGTTATGGGAATTCACCCCTCCACTTT | CAWRASYGNSPLHF
TRBJ2-2 | . | few | TRBV7-9 | TGTGCCAGCAGCTTCACGGGACGCAGAGTGAACACCGGGGAGCTGTTTTTT | CASSFTGRRVNTGELFF
TRBJ2-1 | . | few | TRBV7-2 | TGTGCCAGCAGCTCGTGGGGTTCGGAGTACAATGAGCAGTTCTTC | CASSSWGSEYNEQFF
TRBJ2-7 | . | . | TRBV6-6 | TGTGCCAGCAGTACGGGTCTCGAGCAGTACTTC | CASSTGLEQYF
TRBJ1-3 | . | . | TRBV9 | TGTGCCAGCAGCGCCCGACAGATAAGCTCTGGAAACACCATATATTTT | CASSARQISSGNTIYF
TRBJ1-1 | . | . | TRBV19 | TGTGCCAGTAGTCAAAGGAACACTGAAGCTTTCTTT | CASSQRNTEAFF
TRBJ2-7 | TRBD1 | . | TRBV9 | TGTGCCAGCAGCGGAGGACAGGGCCGGGACGAGCAGTACTTC | CASSGGQGRDEQYF
TRBJ1-1 | TRBD1 | . | TRBV7-9 | TGTGCCAGCAGCTTAGGGCAACAGGGGAGGGAGAACACTGAAGCTTTCTTT | CASSLGQQGRENTEAFF
TRBJ2-7 | TRBD2 | . | TRBV19 | TGTGCCACCCGGGGGGGAACCTACGAGCAGTACTTC | CATRGGTYEQYF
TRBJ2-4 | . | once | TRBV7-2 | TGTGCCAGCAGCTTTGACCAAGGTGCGAACATTCAGTACTTC | CASSFDQGANIQYF
TRBJ2-5 | . | few | TRBV7-3 | TGTGCCAGCAGCCCTCGGGCGGGGGAGACCCAGTACTTC | CASSPRAGETQYF
TRBJ1-4 | TRBD1 | . | TRBV5-1 | TGCGCCAGCGGGATAGGGACAGGTGCGGAAAAACTGTTTTTT | CASGIGTGAEKLFF
TRBJ1-6 | . | once | TRBV19 | TGTGCCAGTAGTATAGATCGGGGGGGGCCACGGAATTCACCCCTCCACTTT | CASSIDRGGPRNSPLHF
TRBJ1-2 | . | . | TRBV28 | TGTGCCAACGCATTCAACGGGGGCTACACCTTC | CANAFNGGYTF
TRBJ1-1 | TRBD1 | . | TRBV6-6 | TGTGCCAGCAGTTACGACAGGGATCGTACTGAAGCTTTCTTT | CASSYDRDRTEAFF
TRBJ2-5 | . | . | TRBV5-1 | TGCGCCAGCAGCTTCATCCCTCGAGAGACCCAGTACTTC | CASSFIPRETQYF
TRBJ2-6 | . | . | TRBV6-5 | TGTGCCAGCAGCCGACAGAGCTCTGGGGCCAACGTCCTGACTTTC | CASSRQSSGANVLTF
TRBJ2-2 | . | . | TRBV2 | TGTGCCAGCTCCGGGACAACGAACACCGGGGAGCTGTTTTTT | CASSGTTNTGELFF
TRBJ1-2 | . | . | TRBV7-2 | TGTGCCAGCACCCGAGACAGGATCTATGGCTACACCTTC | CASTRDRIYGYTF
TRBJ2-3 | . | . | TRBV2 | TGTGCCAGCAGCGGACTTAACACAGATACGCAGTATTTT | CASSGLNTDTQYF
TRBJ2-7 | . | once | TRBV10-3 | TGTGCCATCAGTGAGGGTGTTAGCCCGGAGCAGTACTTC | CAISEGVSPEQYF
TRBJ2-2 | . | . | TRBV28 | TGTGCCAGCAGTTTAGCCCGCACCGGGGAGCTGTTTTTT | CASSLARTGELFF
TRBJ2-7 | . | . | TRBV13 | TGTGCCAGCAGCTCGAAGGTAGAGGGCTACGAGCAGTACTTC | CASSSKVEGYEQYF
TRBJ1-1 | . | . | TRBV11-2 | TGTGCCAGCAGCTTACTGAACACTGAAGCTTTCTTT | CASSLLNTEAFF